This TCR beta chain was captured in a study of T cells in Graves' hyperthyroidism and ophthalmopathy (dated by TCRdb to about 2019). Regarding the research as a whole: Peripheral blood samples were taken at the time of initial diagnosis, prior to any treatment. A discovery cohort of fewer than 110 patients, roughly 45 with Graves' ophthalmopathy and 55 to 65 with stable Graves' hyperthyroidism, was used to find distinguishing TCR V-J signatures. Prospective prediction of ophthalmopathy was tested in an independent validation cohort of approximately 19 hyperthyroidism patients and around 16 patients who later progressed to ophthalmopathy. The 75 to 100 discovery patients were randomly split 7:3 into training and test sets. The study also compared thyroid tissue and blood T-cell repertoires from several Graves' hyperthyroidism patients. After sampling, hyperthyroidism patients received methimazole starting at 30 mg daily, and ophthalmopathy patients received high-dose intravenous methylprednisolone. The paper describes TCR Vbeta CDR3 sequencing of 135 peripheral blood samples, made up of around 41 ophthalmopathy patients, over 70 hyperthyroidism patients and roughly 17 progressor patients.

A word on this clonotype: No antigen is known for it. Possible read error: a much larger clone is one base away.

The TCR beta CDR3 regions were amplified from the RNA transcripts. For the first round of RT-PCR on the TCR CDR3, the HTBI primer set was used together with the Qiagen OneStep RT-PCR kit. The libraries were constructed in a second round of multiplex PCR and then size-selected and purified. Sequencing of the libraries was done on an Illumina HiSeq2000 using paired-end 100 bp reads. On the study's bioinformatics: Raw data were processed with SOAPnuke, discarding reads with adapters, uncalled bases, mean Phred below 15, or no exact constant-primer or identifier match. COPE v1.2.5 was used to merge high-quality paired reads, and clonotypes were defined as unique nucleotide sequences. MiTCR v1.1 was used to align the clonotypes against IMGT TRBV, TRBD and TRBJ reference segments. The analysis was restricted to V-J combinations with a frequency above 0.0001, which together covered around 99% of the repertoires. A TCS score was defined as the ratio between F50 (clonal expansion) and ExV (chaos), using BLOSUM62-based TCRdist between CDR3 peptides within each V-J. Welch's t-statistics and random forest reduced roughly 530 V-J features to roughly 13, which were used in a naive Bayes classifier (R e1071). TCRdb reran the public reads through fastp at Q25 and MiXCR, keeping productive beta chains. A single entry per CDR3 protein holds the most common genes and DNA from its merged rows. What appears here as the V and J calls and clone size reflects TCRdb's work, not the paper's. This sample is represented by about 290,000 distinct CDR3 sequences; roughly 15% of them were singletons. The ten largest clones take up 30% to 35% of the sample.

V trim: 3 bases; J trim: 5 bases; unmatched bases: 11. Inclusive of the bounding cysteine and phenylalanine, the CDR3 is 15 residues long. This entry keeps only the CDR3 DNA: 45 bases, framed from base 1. The germline V gene (reference sequence) supplies CDR1 DFQATT and CDR2 SNEGSKA. Results and caveats for the whole study, not just this receptor: Most expanded thyroid clonotypes (frequency above 0.001) were also detected in blood, suggesting blood repertoires may reflect thyroid immune responses. No statistical method was used to fix the sample size in advance, and group allocation was not hidden from the investigators. In cross-validation, a model built on a 13 V-J signature told ophthalmopathy apart from stable hyperthyroidism with just under 90% sensitivity and roughly 81% specificity, and in testing the same model reached 80%/75%. In validation, progression to ophthalmopathy was predicted by the model with around 70% sensitivity and 72.22% specificity, a median of roughly six months before onset.

Hyperthyroidism patients were newly diagnosed, with disease duration under 2 months, and aged 18 to 65 years. The study excluded patients with uncontrolled infections, other autoimmune diseases, pregnancy or lactation. Diagnoses relied on clinical symptoms, serum thyroxine and TRAb, thyroid ultrasound and orbital computed tomography. For progressor patients, blood was drawn at the first diagnosis of hyperthyroidism, before any ophthalmopathy symptoms had appeared. Ficoll-Paque density gradient centrifugation was used to isolate PBMCs from 8 to 10 ml of fresh peripheral blood. Progressor patients were defined as those initially diagnosed with Graves' hyperthyroidism in whom ophthalmopathy developed during follow-up. Trizol reagent was used to extract total RNA, and RNA quality was then checked on an Agilent 2100 Bioanalyzer.

The receptor comes from a woman in her 50s with Graves' hyperthyroidism that later progressed to Graves' ophthalmopathy. The chain is encoded by TRBV20-1 joined to TRBJ2-5; TRBD2 agrees with 8 junctional bases. The sequenced sample consisted of blood. The CDR3 has the sequence CSASGLAGGGETQYF. The nucleotide sequence reads as follows: TGCAGTGCTAGTGGGCTAGCGGGCGGCGGTGAGACCCAGTACTTC.